Below, 29 T cell receptor beta chains from the same sample are listed, as sequenced in a study of breast tumors, draining lymph nodes, adjacent tissues. A single record per CDR3 protein comes from TCRdb applying MiXCR to the multiplex PCR reads. The top ten clones hold roughly a quarter of a sample with about 24,000 distinct CDR3 sequences, approximately 75% of them seen once. Sequenced: tumor-adjacent breast tissue. These receptors were taken from a female donor with breast cancer. Some clones in this sample may be carry-over from other donors' samples.

This clonotype has a single count. The junction departs from the called germline gene at one end, perhaps through a read error. The rearrangement uses TRBV19 and TRBJ1-3; D not resolved. Per the germline V gene, CDR1 is LNHDA and CDR2 is SQIVND (reference sequence). The CDR3 runs 11 residues. DNA of the CDR3: TGTGCCAGTGAGCGGAGCAACACCATATACTTT. It translates to CASERSNTIYF. The full variable domain, rest sourced from reference TRBV19 and TRBJ1-3, is DGGITQSPKYLFRKEGQNVTLSCEQNLNHDAMYWYRQDPGQGLRLIYYSQIVNDFQKGDIAEGYSVSREKKESFPLTVTSAQKNPTAFYLCASERSNTIYFGEGSWLTVV.

This clonotype was counted at least ten times. The J gene is TRBJ2-1, the V gene TRBV2, with D uncertain. V lost 6 bases and J lost 8, with 11 bases in between. The germline gives CDR1 SNHLY, CDR2 FYNNEI. The CDR3 spans 12 residues. The CDR3 protein is CASSVLFDEQFF. The DNA for the CDR3 is TGTGCCAGCAGCGTACTCTTCGATGAGCAGTTCTTC.

The rearrangement joins TRBV19 to TRBJ1-2; TRBD1 is a possible D gene (5 bases). The V and J ends lost 6 bases and 2 bases respectively, with 13 bases between them. There are 14 residues in the CDR3. Germline CDR1 and CDR2: LNHDA and SQIVND (reference sequence). CDR3: CASRETAPNYGYTF. As DNA, the CDR3 is TGTGCCAGTAGGGAGACAGCACCGAACTATGGCTACACCTTC.

The J gene is TRBJ1-3, the V gene TRBV28, with D maybe TRBD1 (5 bases). CDR1 and CDR2 from the germline V gene are MDHEN and SYDVKM. The CDR3 loop spans 14 amino acids. The germline V and J ends were trimmed by 7 bases and 4 bases, with 14 bases remaining between them. The CDR3 DNA sequence: TGTGCCAGCACCTTAGGAGGGGAAGGAAACACCATATATTTT. This sequence encodes CASTLGGEGNTIYF.

The sample holds many counts of this clonotype. The rearrangement links TRBV11-3 to TRBJ2-1; 7 bases agree with TRBD2. The CDR3 covers 12 residues. V was clipped by 5 bases and J by 5 bases; unmatched bases: 0. Germline loops: CDR1 SGHNT, CDR2 YENEEA. The CDR3 is CASSGGDNEQFF. The CDR3 DNA reads TGTGCCAGCAGCGGGGGGGACAATGAGCAGTTCTTC.

Here the CDR3 DNA reads TGCGCCAGCAGCTTGTCTACAACTAATGAAAAACTGTTTTTT. Amino acids: CASSLSTTNEKLFF. The chain has TRBV5-1 and TRBJ1-4; D is ambiguous. The CDR3 consists of 14 residues. Germline CDR1 is SGHRS and CDR2 is YFSETQ. Trimming took 1 base from V and 0 from J, leaving 4 bases between them.

This clonotype has ten or more counts. The chain combines TRBV5-4 with TRBJ2-7; 8 positions agree with TRBD2. After removal of 1 base from V and 4 bases from J, the junction contained 10 bases not matched to a gene. The CDR3 runs 16 residues. Germline V gives CDR1 SGHNT, CDR2 YYREEE (reference sequence). The CDR3 DNA reads as TGTGCCAGCAGCTTGCCCCCGGGGGGGAAACTGTACGAGCAGTACTTC. It translates to CASSLPPGGKLYEQYF.

V and J are TRBV27 and TRBJ2-7; TRBD2 aligns across 9 bases. After removal of 2 bases from V and 3 bases from J, the junction contained 2 bases not matched to a gene. Germline V lookup: CDR1 MNHEY, CDR2 SMNVEV (reference sequence). This CDR3 spans 14 amino acids. CDR3 nucleotide sequence: TGTGCCAGCAGTTTAGCGGGAGGGGTCTACGAGCAGTACTTC. It encodes CASSLAGGVYEQYF.

The rearrangement links TRBV19 to TRBJ2-3; D ambiguous. This CDR3 contains 14 residues. In germline, CDR1 is LNHDA, CDR2 SQIVND (reference sequence). V shed 2 bases and J shed 2 bases, with 8 bases lying between them. CDR3 protein: CASSIHPNTDTQYF. Here the CDR3 DNA reads TGTGCCAGTAGTATACATCCAAACACAGATACGCAGTATTTT.

The chain recombines TRBV9 with TRBJ2-1, with a possible D match to TRBD1 (6 bases). Germline V gene lookup returns CDR1 SGDLS and CDR2 YYNGEE. The CDR3 contains 16 residues. Trimming shortened V by 3 bases and J by 2 bases, and 15 bases separated the two germline ends. CDR3 amino acids: CASSARGRGTYNEQFF. The CDR3 DNA is TGTGCCAGCAGCGCAAGGGGCAGGGGCACCTACAATGAGCAGTTCTTC.

This clonotype has only a few counts. CDR3 protein: CASSSPLSYEQYF. For the CDR3, the DNA is TGTGCCAGCAGCTCACCTCTCTCCTACGAGCAGTACTTC. The chain employs TRBV13 and TRBJ2-7; D call uncertain. The CDR3 consists of 13 residues. Trimming removed 4 bases from V and 0 bases from J, with 7 bases in between. Germline V gives CDR1 PRHDT, CDR2 FYEKMQ (reference sequence).

This chain joins TRBV28 and TRBJ2-7; 13 nucleotides align to TRBD2. Per germline, CDR1 MDHEN and CDR2 SYDVKM. The CDR3 has 15 amino acids. Trimming took 5 bases from V and 4 from J; bases not matched to a gene: 5. CDR3 amino acids: CASSAGLAGVYEQYF. DNA for the CDR3: TGTGCCAGCAGTGCCGGACTAGCGGGAGTGTACGAGCAGTACTTC.

The gene calls are TRBV19 and TRBJ2-7, with 12 nucleotides matching TRBD2. V lost 3 bases, J lost 2 bases, and 8 bases stayed unmatched. The CDR3 runs to 17 residues. Germline V gene lookup returns CDR1 LNHDA and CDR2 SQIVND (reference sequence). CDR3 in amino acids: CASSMLAGGPSTYEQYF. CDR3 in DNA: TGTGCCAGTAGTATGCTAGCGGGAGGGCCCTCCACCTACGAGCAGTACTTC.

This clonotype appeared a few times. The V and J genes are TRBV9 and TRBJ2-7; 8 bases map to TRBD1. In germline, CDR1 is SGDLS, CDR2 YYNGEE. The CDR3 runs to 14 residues. The trim removed 4 bases at V and 2 bases at J, leaving 5 bases unmatched. The CDR3 spells CASSLRDRPYEQYF. CDR3 coding DNA: TGTGCCAGCAGCCTCCGGGACAGGCCCTACGAGCAGTACTTC.

V is TRBV7-6 and J is TRBJ2-5, with unresolved D. Trimming cost V 1 base and J 2 bases, with 2 bases left between them. Germline CDR1 and CDR2: SGHVS and FNYEAQ. This CDR3 spans 12 amino acids. Here the CDR3 reads CASSLGQETQYF. DNA of the CDR3: TGTGCCAGCAGCTTAGGTCAAGAGACCCAGTACTTC.

This clonotype showed up many times. The chain is built from TRBV6-1 and TRBJ2-1; 9 bases are shared with TRBD1. V was pared by 3 bases and J by 4 bases, with 4 bases of the junction left unmatched. Germline V CDR1 and CDR2: MNHNS, SASEGT. This CDR3 is built from 15 residues. The CDR3 bases are TGTGCCAGCAGTGACGGGACAGGGATTTACAATGAGCAGTTCTTC. Amino acid sequence: CASSDGTGIYNEQFF.

The J gene is TRBJ1-6, the V gene TRBV12-3 or TRBV12-4; D gene unclear. V lost 8 bases and J 7 bases, leaving 15 bases between the germline ends. CDR3 length: 14 residues. The CDR3 DNA reads TGTGCCAGCGGGTCGAGGGCAGGAAATTCACCCCTCCACTTT. Its translation is CASGSRAGNSPLHF.

J is TRBJ2-7 and V is TRBV4-1; 13 nucleotides line up with TRBD2. The CDR3 is 16 residues long. CDR1 and CDR2 from the germline V gene are MGHRA and YSYEKL. The ends lost 1 base at V and 1 base at J; junction bases unmatched: 1. Here the CDR3 DNA reads TGCGCCAGCAGCCAAGCGGGACTAGCGGGATCCTACGAGCAGTACTTC. It encodes CASSQAGLAGSYEQYF.

This chain connects TRBV6-1 to TRBJ2-7; D may be TRBD2 (6 bases). The germline V gene encodes CDR1 MNHNS and CDR2 SASEGT. Trimming left V 8 bases short and J 5 bases short, with 13 bases between. This CDR3 region has 12 residues. CDR3 nucleotide sequence: TGTGCCAGCGGAGGGCTAAGGGACGAGCAGTACTTC. Protein: CASGGLRDEQYF.

The chain couples TRBV11-3 to TRBJ2-3; 7 bases line up with TRBD1. From germline, CDR1 is SGHNT and CDR2 YENEEA. The CDR3 consists of 15 residues. V trimming: 5 bases; J trimming: 2 bases; junction bases outside the gene matches: 7. CDR3 protein: CASSTRGTHTDTQYF. In DNA form, the CDR3 reads TGTGCCAGCAGCACCAGGGGGACCCACACAGATACGCAGTATTTT.

As regards this clonotype: This may arise from a read error, as a much more abundant clone is one base away. The chain links TRBV28 to TRBJ2-3, with D perhaps being TRBD1 or TRBD2 (5 bases each). CDR1 is MDHEN and CDR2 is SYDVKM in the germline V gene. There are 15 residues in the CDR3. For the CDR3, the DNA is TGTGCCAGCATAGGGGCCGCGCAAAACGGGGATATGCAGTATTTT. This sequence encodes CASIGAAQNGDMQYF.

This chain links TRBV19 with TRBJ2-3; the match to TRBD2 covers 14 bases. This CDR3 comprises 17 residues. Germline CDR1 and CDR2: LNHDA and SQIVND (reference sequence). Losses at the gene ends were 6 bases for V and 7 bases for J; bases not matched to a gene: 12. In nucleotides, the CDR3 is TGTGCCAGTAGGACCCCCGGGACTAGCGGGAGCGGGTATACGCAGTATTTT. It codes for CASRTPGTSGSGYTQYF.

The chain employs TRBV20-1 and TRBJ2-7; D remains ambiguous. CDR3 length equals 12 residues. The ends were cut back, 5 bases at V and 4 bases at J, with 12 bases in the middle. CDR1 is DFQATT and CDR2 is SNEGSKA in the germline V gene (reference sequence). DNA of the CDR3: TGCAGTGCTCGACTGGAAATTTACGAGCAGTACTTC. Translating it yields CSARLEIYEQYF.

The rearrangement joins TRBV7-9 to TRBJ2-7; D might be TRBD1 (5 bases). CDR1 is SEHNR and CDR2 is FQNEAQ in the germline V gene (reference sequence). Trimming took off 0 bases at V and 4 bases at J, with 10 bases between the two ends. CDR3 size: 14 residues. CDR3 region: CASSLADNMYEQYF. In nucleotides, the CDR3 is TGTGCCAGCAGCTTAGCGGACAACATGTACGAGCAGTACTTC.

The genes are TRBV2 and TRBJ2-7, with 7 bases lining up with TRBD2. Germline trimming cut 2 bases from V and 3 bases from J; bases unmatched to any gene: 13. This CDR3 has 17 residues. The germline V gene has CDR1 SNHLY and CDR2 FYNNEI. The CDR3 DNA reads TGTGCCAGCAGTGAATTCTGGGGGAGGGCCGGTCACTACGAGCAGTACTTC. Residues: CASSEFWGRAGHYEQYF.

The CDR3 DNA sequence: TGTGCCAGCAGCCCTACCCCTGCGCAGAATTCACCCCTCCACTTT. Translating gives CASSPTPAQNSPLHF. J is TRBJ1-6 and V is TRBV7-6; D gene unclear. V lost 5 bases and J lost 7, with 15 bases in between. CDR3 length: 15 amino acids. Germline V lookup: CDR1 SGHVS, CDR2 FNYEAQ. The variable domain in full, completed from reference TRBV7-6 and TRBJ1-6, reads GAGVSQSPRYKVTKRGQDVALRCDPISGHVSLYWYRQALGQGPEFLTYFNYEAQQDKSGLPNDRFSAERPEGSISTLTIQRTEQRDSAMYRCASSPTPAQNSPLHFGNGTRLTVT.

This clonotype was observed at least ten times. The gene calls are TRBV5-8 and TRBJ2-7, with D unresolved. V was pared by 3 bases and J by 3 bases, with 16 bases between. This CDR3 has 15 residues. Germline V gene lookup returns CDR1 SGHTS and CDR2 YDEGEE. The DNA of the CDR3 is TGTGCCAGCAGCTCTGGCCTGGCAGGCGGCTACGAGCAGTACTTC. It translates to CASSSGLAGGYEQYF.

Ten or more counts support this clonotype. The chain couples TRBV19 to TRBJ2-1; the D is unclear. Germline CDR1 reads LNHDA; CDR2 reads SQIVND (reference sequence). The CDR3 sequence is 15 residues long. The V and J ends lost 3 bases and 1 base respectively, with 10 bases between them. The CDR3 region has the DNA TGTGCCAGTAGTATTGTAAGGGCTTCCTACAATGAGCAGTTCTTC. This encodes CASSIVRASYNEQFF.

The rearrangement uses TRBV3-1 and TRBJ2-7, with 7 positions matching TRBD1. The junction had 7 bases not matched to a gene; V was cut back by 1 base and J by 7 bases. The CDR3 sequence is 14 residues long. Looked up from germline, CDR1 is LGHDT and CDR2 is YNNKEL (reference sequence). The CDR3, as DNA: TGTGCCAGCAGCCAAGCCGGACAGGTTCGAGAGCAGTACTTC. Amino acids: CASSQAGQVREQYF.